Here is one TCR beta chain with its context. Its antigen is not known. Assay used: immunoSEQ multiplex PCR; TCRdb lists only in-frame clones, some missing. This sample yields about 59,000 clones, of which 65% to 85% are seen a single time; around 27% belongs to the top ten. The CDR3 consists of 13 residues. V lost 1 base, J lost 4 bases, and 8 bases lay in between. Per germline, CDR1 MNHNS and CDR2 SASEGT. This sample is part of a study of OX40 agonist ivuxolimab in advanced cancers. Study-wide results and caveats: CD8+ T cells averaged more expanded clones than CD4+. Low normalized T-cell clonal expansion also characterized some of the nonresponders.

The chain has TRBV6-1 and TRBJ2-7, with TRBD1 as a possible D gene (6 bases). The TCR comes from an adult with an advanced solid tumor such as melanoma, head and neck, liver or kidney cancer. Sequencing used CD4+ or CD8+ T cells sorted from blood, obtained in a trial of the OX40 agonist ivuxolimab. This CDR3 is CASSEDREYEQYF. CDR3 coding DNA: TGTGCCAGCAGTGAAGACAGGGAGTACGAGCAGTACTTC.